The clone carrying this T cell receptor (beta chain) was observed a handful of times. Its antigen remains unidentified. TCRdb re-derived calls from the RT-PCR reads in MiXCR, one entry per CDR3 protein. The data hold hundreds of thousands of distinct CDR3 sequences, with less than 15% observed a single time. Germline CDR1 and CDR2: LGHNA and YNFKEQ. CDR3 size: 16 residues. V was trimmed by 0 bases and J by 0 bases, leaving 12 bases between them. This sample was taken from a study of response to subunit inactivated influenza vaccine. Study conclusions and caveats: The authors put forward the suggestion that each seasonal influenza vaccination may bring in only a limited number of new T cells.

The sample here was PBMCs from blood, taken 14 days before vaccination. The receptor's source is a man between 50 and 59 years old who received an inactivated influenza vaccine. The chain combines TRBV4-2 with TRBJ2-7, with a tentative D call TRBD1 (6 bases). The DNA for the CDR3 is TGTGCCAGCAGCCAAGATCTCCAGGGGAGCTCCTACGAGCAGTACTTC. Protein sequence: CASSQDLQGSSYEQYF.